The 17 T cell receptor beta chains below were found in one sample sequenced in a study of a mutant IDH1 vaccine in newly diagnosed glioma. The time point denotes: week 11, during vaccination. One vaccine dose held 300 ug of mutant IDH1 20-mer peptide and came with topical imiquimod. The antigens of these receptors remain unknown. Method: immunoSEQ multiplex PCR; TCRdb's copy keeps in-frame clones and lacks some. Of 20,000 to 30,000 clones in the sample, 65% to 80% were seen once. The sequencing here drew on PBMCs, taken from a glioma patient whose treatment included an IDH1 peptide vaccine. These receptors all come from a middle-aged man with glioma.

The V gene is TRBV19, the J gene TRBJ2-3; D may be TRBD1 (6 bases). This CDR3 has 15 amino acids. V was clipped by 3 bases and J by 1 base, with 11 bases between them. From germline, CDR1 is LNHDA and CDR2 SQIVND (reference sequence). The CDR3 protein is CASSMRDIGTDTQYF. The DNA of the CDR3 is TGTGCCAGTAGTATGAGGGACATAGGCACAGATACGCAGTATTTT. The entire variable domain, with the rest obtained from reference TRBV19 and TRBJ2-3, is as follows: DGGITQSPKYLFRKEGQNVTLSCEQNLNHDAMYWYRQDPGQGLRLIYYSQIVNDFQKGDIAEGYSVSREKKESFPLTVTSAQKNPTAFYLCASSMRDIGTDTQYFGPGTRLTVL.

V is TRBV5-1 and J is TRBJ2-2; D not certain. CDR1 and CDR2 from the germline V gene are SGHRS and YFSETQ. The CDR3 runs 15 residues. The ends were cut back, 0 bases at V and 1 base at J, with 7 bases in the middle. The CDR3 loop reads CASSLEQLNTGELFF. The CDR3 DNA reads TGCGCCAGCAGCTTGGAACAGTTGAACACCGGGGAGCTGTTTTTT.

The chain couples TRBV2 to TRBJ2-1; tentatively, D is TRBD2 (5 bases). V shed 4 bases and J shed 0 bases, with 10 bases lying between them. Germline V gene data show CDR1 as SNHLY and CDR2 as FYNNEI. The CDR3 length is 15 residues. DNA for the CDR3: TGTGCCAGCAGTGTGGACTTTAGCTCCTACAATGAGCAGTTCTTC. It is translated as CASSVDFSSYNEQFF.

V and J are TRBV14 and TRBJ1-4, with a weak D call TRBD1 (5 bases). Per the germline V gene, CDR1 is SGHDN and CDR2 is FVKESK. The CDR3 length is 16 residues. V lost 4 bases and J lost 0, with 12 bases in between. The CDR3 nucleotides are TGTGCCAGCAGCCGCCGAGGGGCTGCAACTAATGAAAAACTGTTTTTT. Translation gives CASSRRGAATNEKLFF.

The chain carries TRBV11-3 and TRBJ2-5; D is unresolved. The CDR3 extends over 15 amino acids. Trimming took 2 bases from V and 2 from J, leaving 12 bases between them. Germline CDR1 and CDR2: SGHNT and YENEEA. Here the CDR3 DNA reads TGTGCCAGCAGCTTAATAACGGCGGTTCAAGAGACCCAGTACTTC. The encoded protein is CASSLITAVQETQYF.

The rearrangement uses TRBV7-2 and TRBJ2-1, with TRBD1 as a possible D gene (5 bases). Germline CDR1 is SGHTA and CDR2 is FQGNSA. V lost 5 bases and J 2 bases, leaving 13 bases between the germline ends. This CDR3 spans 15 amino acids. Here the CDR3 reads CASSLGPTTYNEQFF. CDR3 nucleotides: TGTGCCAGCAGCCTGGGGCCCACGACCTACAATGAGCAGTTCTTC.

The chain is built from TRBV4-1 and TRBJ1-1, with 8 nucleotides matching TRBD1. Germline V gives CDR1 MGHRA, CDR2 YSYEKL. V dropped 7 bases and J dropped 10; count of bases not matched to a gene: 8. This CDR3 spans 12 amino acids. DNA of the CDR3: TGCGCCAGCACAGGGGGCGCGAGGGCAGCTTTCTTT. It is translated as CASTGGARAAFF.

The V and J genes are TRBV7-9 and TRBJ1-1, with TRBD1 as a possible D gene (6 bases). The V gene's germline CDR1 is SEHNR and CDR2 FQNEAQ (reference sequence). This CDR3 region has 13 residues. The ends were cut back, 6 bases at V and 5 bases at J, with 13 bases in the middle. CDR3 sequence: CASSPTGWTEAFF. The CDR3 DNA sequence: TGTGCCAGCAGTCCGACAGGTTGGACTGAAGCTTTCTTT.

The chain has TRBV14 and TRBJ1-1; TRBD1 aligns across 10 bases. CDR1 and CDR2 from the germline V gene are SGHDN and FVKESK. CDR3 length: 16 residues. V dropped 1 base and J dropped 3; count of bases not matched to a gene: 5. The DNA of the CDR3 is TGTGCCAGCAGCCAAGGACAGGGGGCGATAGACACTGAAGCTTTCTTT. Translation: CASSQGQGAIDTEAFF.

V and J are TRBV4-1 and TRBJ2-1, with TRBD2 as a possible D gene (6 bases). V was trimmed by 0 bases and J by 10 bases, leaving 10 bases between them. CDR3 length equals 13 residues. The germline V gene encodes CDR1 MGHRA and CDR2 YSYEKL. CDR3 in amino acids: CASSQDRGREQFF. In DNA form, the CDR3 reads TGCGCCAGCAGCCAAGATCGAGGGAGGGAGCAGTTCTTC.

This rearrangement joins TRBV30 to TRBJ1-2; no reliable D call. The CDR3 runs to 16 residues. CDR1 is GTSNPN and CDR2 is SVGIG in the germline V gene (reference sequence). V lost 0 bases, J lost 4 bases, and 18 bases lay in between. The CDR3 sequence is CAWSVDSTNTFYGYTF. CDR3 DNA sequence: TGTGCCTGGAGTGTGGACTCTACGAACACTTTCTATGGCTACACCTTC.

CDR3 residues: CASSLRQGEQYV. CDR3 DNA: TGTGCCAGCAGTTTAAGACAGGGCGAGCAGTACGTC. The V gene is TRBV28, the J gene TRBJ2-7; 7 bases align to TRBD1. Unmatched junction bases numbered 1, after V lost 2 bases and J lost 6 bases. The CDR3 loop spans 12 amino acids. Germline assignment: CDR1 MDHEN and CDR2 SYDVKM.

V is TRBV14 and J is TRBJ2-1; D may be TRBD1 (6 bases). V was clipped by 1 base and J by 4 bases, with 8 bases between them. This CDR3 contains 14 residues. Germline CDR1 is SGHDN and CDR2 is FVKESK. This CDR3 is CASSQGTAYNEQFF. CDR3 sequence (DNA): TGTGCCAGCAGCCAAGGGACAGCTTACAATGAGCAGTTCTTC.

V gene TRBV5-1 combines with J gene TRBJ2-7; D is possibly TRBD1 or TRBD2 (5 bases each). V lost 0 bases and J lost 5, with 9 bases in between. Germline V gives CDR1 SGHRS, CDR2 YFSETQ. This CDR3 spans 13 amino acids. This CDR3 reads CASSLAGTHEQYF. Here the CDR3 DNA reads TGCGCCAGCAGCTTGGCGGGGACCCACGAGCAGTACTTC.

The CDR3 DNA is TGTGCCAGCAGCCCTGGACTAGCTTTCACAGATACGCAGTATTTT. This encodes CASSPGLAFTDTQYF. The V and J genes are TRBV5-6 and TRBJ2-3, with 8 bases matching TRBD2. V gave up 4 bases and J gave up 2 bases; unmatched junction bases: 6. Germline loops: CDR1 SGHDT, CDR2 YYEEEE. This CDR3 region has 15 residues.

The chain combines TRBV11-3 with TRBJ2-7, with TRBD1 matching 8 bases. J gave up 3 bases and V 5 bases, and 12 bases lay outside the gene matches. CDR1 and CDR2 (germline): SGHNT, YENEEA. This CDR3 is built from 16 residues. The CDR3 bases are TGTGCCAGCAGCCCCGGACAGGGAGAAGGCCACTACGAGCAGTACTTC. Translated, it gives CASSPGQGEGHYEQYF.

The J gene is TRBJ2-2, the V gene TRBV10-1; 11 nucleotides match TRBD1. The J segment lost 6 bases and the V segment lost 5 bases, leaving 5 bases of the junction unmatched. The CDR3 is made up of 15 amino acids. Germline CDR1 and CDR2: WNHNN and SYGVQD (reference sequence). Here the CDR3 reads CASSTGTGGPGELFF. The CDR3 DNA sequence: TGCGCCAGCAGTACCGGGACAGGGGGGCCCGGGGAGCTGTTTTTT.